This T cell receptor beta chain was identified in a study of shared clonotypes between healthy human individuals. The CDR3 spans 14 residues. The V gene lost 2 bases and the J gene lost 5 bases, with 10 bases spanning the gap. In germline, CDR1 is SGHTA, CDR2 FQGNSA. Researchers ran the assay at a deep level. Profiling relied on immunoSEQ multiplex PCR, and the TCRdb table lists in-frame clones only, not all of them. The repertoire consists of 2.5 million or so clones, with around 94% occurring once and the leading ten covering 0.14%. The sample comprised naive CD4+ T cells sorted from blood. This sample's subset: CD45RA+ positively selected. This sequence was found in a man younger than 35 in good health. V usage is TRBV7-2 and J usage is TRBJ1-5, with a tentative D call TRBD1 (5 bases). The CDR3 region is CASSLQGPYQPQHF. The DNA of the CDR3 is TGTGCCAGCAGCTTACAGGGTCCTTATCAGCCCCAGCATTTT.